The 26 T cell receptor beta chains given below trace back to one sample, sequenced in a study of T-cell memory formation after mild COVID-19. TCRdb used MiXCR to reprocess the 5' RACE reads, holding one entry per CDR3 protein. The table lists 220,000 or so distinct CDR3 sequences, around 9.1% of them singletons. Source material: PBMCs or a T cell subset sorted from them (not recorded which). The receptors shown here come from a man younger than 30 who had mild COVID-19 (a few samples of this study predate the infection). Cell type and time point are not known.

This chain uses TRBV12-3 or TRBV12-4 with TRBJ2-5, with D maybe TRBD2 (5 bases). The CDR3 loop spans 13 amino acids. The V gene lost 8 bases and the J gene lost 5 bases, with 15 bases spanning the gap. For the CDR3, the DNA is TGTGCCAGCGTACGACCCGGCGGGGAGACCCAGTACTTC. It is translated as CASVRPGGETQYF.

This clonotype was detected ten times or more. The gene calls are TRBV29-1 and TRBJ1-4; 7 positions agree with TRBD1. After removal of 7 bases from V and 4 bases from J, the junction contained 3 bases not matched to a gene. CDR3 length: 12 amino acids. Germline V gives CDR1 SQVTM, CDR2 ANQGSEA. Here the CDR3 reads CSAGTDNEKLFF. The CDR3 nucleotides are TGCAGCGCCGGGACAGATAATGAAAAACTGTTTTTT.

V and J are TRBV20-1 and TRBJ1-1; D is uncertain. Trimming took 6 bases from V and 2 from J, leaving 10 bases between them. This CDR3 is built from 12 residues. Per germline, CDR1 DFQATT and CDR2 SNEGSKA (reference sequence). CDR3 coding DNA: TGCAGTGCCTACAGACAAAACACTGAAGCTTTCTTT. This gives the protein CSAYRQNTEAFF.

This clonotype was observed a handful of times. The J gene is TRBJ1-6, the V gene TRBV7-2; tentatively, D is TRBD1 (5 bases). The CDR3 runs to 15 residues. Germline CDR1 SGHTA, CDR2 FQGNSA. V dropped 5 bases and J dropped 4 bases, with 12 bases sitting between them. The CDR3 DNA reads TGTGCCAGCAGCCCACGACAGCCGTATAATTCACCCCTCCACTTT. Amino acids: CASSPRQPYNSPLHF. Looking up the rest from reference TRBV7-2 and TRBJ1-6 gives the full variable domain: GAGVSQSPSNKVTEKGKDVELRCDPISGHTALYWYRQSLGQGLEFLIYFQGNSAPDKSGLPSDRFSAERTGGSVSTLTIQRTQQEDSAVYLCASSPRQPYNSPLHFGNGTRLTVT.

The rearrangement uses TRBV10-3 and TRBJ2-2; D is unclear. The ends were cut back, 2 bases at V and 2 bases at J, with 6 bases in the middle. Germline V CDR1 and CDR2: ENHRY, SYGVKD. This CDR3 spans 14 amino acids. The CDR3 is CAISERENTGELFF. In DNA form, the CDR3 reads TGTGCCATCAGTGAGAGGGAAAACACCGGGGAGCTGTTTTTT.

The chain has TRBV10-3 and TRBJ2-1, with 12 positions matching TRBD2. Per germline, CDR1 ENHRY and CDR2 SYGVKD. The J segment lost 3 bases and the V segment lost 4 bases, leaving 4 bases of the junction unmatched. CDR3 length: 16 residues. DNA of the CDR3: TGTGCCATCAGTGGCTCACTAGCGGGGGGCTACAATGAGCAGTTCTTC. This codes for CAISGSLAGGYNEQFF.

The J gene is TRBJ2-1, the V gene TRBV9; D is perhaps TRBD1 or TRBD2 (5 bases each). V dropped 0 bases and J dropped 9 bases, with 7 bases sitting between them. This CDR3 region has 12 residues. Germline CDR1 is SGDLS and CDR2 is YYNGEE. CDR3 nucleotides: TGTGCCAGCAGCGTAGCAGGGAGTGAGCAGTTCTTC. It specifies CASSVAGSEQFF.

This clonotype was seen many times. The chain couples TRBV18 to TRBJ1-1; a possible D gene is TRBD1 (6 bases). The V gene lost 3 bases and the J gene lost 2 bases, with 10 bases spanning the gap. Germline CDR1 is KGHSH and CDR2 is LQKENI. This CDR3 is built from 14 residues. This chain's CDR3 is CASSPQQGNTEAFF. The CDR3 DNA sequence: TGTGCCAGCTCACCCCAACAGGGAAACACTGAAGCTTTCTTT.

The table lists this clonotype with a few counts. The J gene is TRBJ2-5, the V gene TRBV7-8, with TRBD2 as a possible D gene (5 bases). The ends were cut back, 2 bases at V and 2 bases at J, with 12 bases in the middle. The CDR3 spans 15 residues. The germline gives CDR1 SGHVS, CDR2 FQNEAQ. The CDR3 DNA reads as TGTGCCAGCAGCTTAAGGTATCTAGCACAAGAGACCCAGTACTTC. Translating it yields CASSLRYLAQETQYF.

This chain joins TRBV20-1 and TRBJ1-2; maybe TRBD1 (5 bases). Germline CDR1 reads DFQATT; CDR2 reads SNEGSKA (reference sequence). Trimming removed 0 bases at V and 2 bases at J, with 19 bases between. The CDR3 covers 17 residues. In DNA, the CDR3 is TGCAGTGCTAGAGACCGAACTGGTAGGGGCCTAAACTATGGCTACACCTTC. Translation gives CSARDRTGRGLNYGYTF.

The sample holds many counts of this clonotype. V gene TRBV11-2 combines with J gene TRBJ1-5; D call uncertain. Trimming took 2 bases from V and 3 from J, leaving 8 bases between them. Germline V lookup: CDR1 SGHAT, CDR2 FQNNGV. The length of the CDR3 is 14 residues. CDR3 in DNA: TGTGCCAGCAGCTTAATCGGGTACAATCAGCCCCAGCATTTT. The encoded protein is CASSLIGYNQPQHF.

The CDR3 DNA reads TGTGCCAGCAGCAGCTGGACTAGCGGGGGCCAAGAGACCCAGTACTTC. Encoded protein: CASSSWTSGGQETQYF. The chain recombines TRBV7-6 with TRBJ2-5; 13 nucleotides align to TRBD2. With V trimmed by 5 bases and J by 1 base, 4 bases remained unmatched. Germline CDR1 and CDR2: SGHVS and FNYEAQ. The CDR3 extends over 16 amino acids.

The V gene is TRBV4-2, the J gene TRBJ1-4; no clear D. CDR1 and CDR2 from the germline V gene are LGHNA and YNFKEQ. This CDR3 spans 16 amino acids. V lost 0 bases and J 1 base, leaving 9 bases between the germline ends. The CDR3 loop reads CASSQDLTRTNEKLFF. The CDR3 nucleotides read TGTGCCAGCAGCCAAGATCTGACGCGAACTAATGAAAAACTGTTTTTT.

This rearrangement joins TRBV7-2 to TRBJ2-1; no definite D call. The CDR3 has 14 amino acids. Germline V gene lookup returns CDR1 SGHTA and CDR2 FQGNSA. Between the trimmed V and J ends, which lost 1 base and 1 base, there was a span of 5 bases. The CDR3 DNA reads TGTGCCAGCAGCTTAGACAGATCCTACAATGAGCAGTTCTTC. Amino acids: CASSLDRSYNEQFF.

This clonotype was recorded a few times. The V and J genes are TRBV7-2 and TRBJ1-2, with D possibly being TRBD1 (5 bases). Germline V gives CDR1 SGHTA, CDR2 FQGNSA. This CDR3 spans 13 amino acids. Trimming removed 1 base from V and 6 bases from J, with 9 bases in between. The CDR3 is CASSLGSGNGYTF. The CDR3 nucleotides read TGTGCCAGCAGCTTAGGGTCAGGGAATGGCTACACCTTC.

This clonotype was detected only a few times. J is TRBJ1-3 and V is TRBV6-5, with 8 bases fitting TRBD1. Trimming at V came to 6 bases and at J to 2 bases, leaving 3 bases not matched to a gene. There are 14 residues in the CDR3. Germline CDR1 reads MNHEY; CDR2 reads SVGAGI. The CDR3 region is CASSQTGAGNTIYF. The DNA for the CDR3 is TGTGCCAGCAGCCAGACAGGGGCTGGAAACACCATATATTTT.

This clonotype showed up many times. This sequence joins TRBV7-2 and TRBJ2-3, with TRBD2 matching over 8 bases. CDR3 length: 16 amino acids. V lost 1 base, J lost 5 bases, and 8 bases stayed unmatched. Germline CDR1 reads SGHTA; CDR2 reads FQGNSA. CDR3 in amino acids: CASSLDRRGVKDTQYF. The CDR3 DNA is TGTGCCAGCAGCTTAGATCGGCGGGGGGTCAAAGATACGCAGTATTTT.

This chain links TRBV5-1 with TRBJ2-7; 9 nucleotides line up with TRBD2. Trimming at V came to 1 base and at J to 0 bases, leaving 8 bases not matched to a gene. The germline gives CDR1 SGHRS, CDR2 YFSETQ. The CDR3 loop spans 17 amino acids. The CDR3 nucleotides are TGCGCCAGCAGCTTGAGGCTAGCGGGGACCAGCTCCTACGAGCAGTACGTC. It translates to CASSLRLAGTSSYEQYV.

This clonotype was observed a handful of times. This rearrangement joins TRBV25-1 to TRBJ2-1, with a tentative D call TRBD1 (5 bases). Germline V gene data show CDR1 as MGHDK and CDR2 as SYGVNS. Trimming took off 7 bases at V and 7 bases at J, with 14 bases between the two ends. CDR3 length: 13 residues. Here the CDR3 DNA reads TGTGCCAGCACCCCCAGGGTTGCTAATGAGCAGTTCTTC. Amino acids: CASTPRVANEQFF.

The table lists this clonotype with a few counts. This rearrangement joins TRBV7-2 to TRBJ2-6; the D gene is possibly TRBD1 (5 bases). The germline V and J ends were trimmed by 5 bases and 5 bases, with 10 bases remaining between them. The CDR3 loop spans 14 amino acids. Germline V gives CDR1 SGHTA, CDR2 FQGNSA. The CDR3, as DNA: TGTGCCAGCAGCAACAGGTTCTGGGCCAACGTCCTGACTTTC. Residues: CASSNRFWANVLTF.

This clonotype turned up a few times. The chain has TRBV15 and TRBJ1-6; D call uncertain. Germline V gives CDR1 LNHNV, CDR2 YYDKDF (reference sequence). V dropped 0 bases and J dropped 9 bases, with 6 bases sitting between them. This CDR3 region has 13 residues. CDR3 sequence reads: CATSRDPGSPLHF. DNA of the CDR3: TGTGCCACCAGCAGAGACCCAGGTTCACCCCTCCACTTT.

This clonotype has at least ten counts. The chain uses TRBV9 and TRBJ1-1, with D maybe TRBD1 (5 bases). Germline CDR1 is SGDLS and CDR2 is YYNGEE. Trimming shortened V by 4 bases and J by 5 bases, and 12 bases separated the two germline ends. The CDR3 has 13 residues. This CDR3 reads CASSPRGGTEAFF. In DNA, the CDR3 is TGTGCCAGCAGCCCCCGGGGGGGGACTGAAGCTTTCTTT. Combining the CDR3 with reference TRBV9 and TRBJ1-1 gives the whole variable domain DSGVTQTPKHLITATGQRVTLRCSPRSGDLSVYWYQQSLDQGLQFLIQYYNGEERAKGNILERFSAQQFPDLHSELNLSSLELGDSALYFCASSPRGGTEAFFGQGTRLTVV.

Here the CDR3 reads CASSIFGTSGNTIYF. The CDR3 DNA follows: TGTGCCAGTAGTATCTTCGGGACCTCTGGAAACACCATATATTTT. This chain connects TRBV19 to TRBJ1-3, with a tentative D call TRBD1 (5 bases). Looked up from germline, CDR1 is LNHDA and CDR2 is SQIVND (reference sequence). The length of the CDR3 is 15 residues. Trimming left V 3 bases short and J 0 bases short, with 9 bases between.

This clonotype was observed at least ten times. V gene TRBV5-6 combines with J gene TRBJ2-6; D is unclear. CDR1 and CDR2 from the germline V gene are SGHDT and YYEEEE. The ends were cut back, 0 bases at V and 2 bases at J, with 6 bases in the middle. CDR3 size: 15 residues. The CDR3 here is CASSLELTGANVLTF. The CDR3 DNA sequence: TGTGCCAGCAGCTTGGAGCTAACTGGGGCCAACGTCCTGACTTTC.

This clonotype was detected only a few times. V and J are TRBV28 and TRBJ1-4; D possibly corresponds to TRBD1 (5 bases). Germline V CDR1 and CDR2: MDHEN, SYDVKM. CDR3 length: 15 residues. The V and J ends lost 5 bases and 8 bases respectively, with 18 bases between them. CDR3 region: CASSRPVRGREKLFF. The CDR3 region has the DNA TGTGCCAGCAGTCGCCCCGTAAGGGGTCGAGAAAAACTGTTTTTT.

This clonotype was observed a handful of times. The CDR3 bases are TGTGCCAGCTGGACCGGAGCTAGCACAGATACGCAGTATTTT. Its translation: CASWTGASTDTQYF. The J gene is TRBJ2-3, the V gene TRBV5-4, with D unclear. The CDR3 is 14 residues long. CDR1 is SGHNT, CDR2 YYREEE, per germline (reference sequence). The ends were cut back, 7 bases at V and 0 bases at J, with 12 bases in the middle.